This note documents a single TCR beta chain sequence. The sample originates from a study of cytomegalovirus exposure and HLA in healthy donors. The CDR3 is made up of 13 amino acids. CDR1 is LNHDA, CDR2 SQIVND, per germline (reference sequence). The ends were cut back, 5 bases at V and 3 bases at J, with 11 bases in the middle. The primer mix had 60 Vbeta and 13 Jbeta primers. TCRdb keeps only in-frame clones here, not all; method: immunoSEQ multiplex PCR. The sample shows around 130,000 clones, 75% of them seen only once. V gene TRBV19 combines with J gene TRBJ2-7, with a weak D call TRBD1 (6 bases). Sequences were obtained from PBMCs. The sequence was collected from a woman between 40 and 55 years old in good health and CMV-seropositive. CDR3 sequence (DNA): TGTGCCAGTAGTTCCGGCAGGGGCTACGAGCAGTACTTC. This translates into CASSSGRGYEQYF.